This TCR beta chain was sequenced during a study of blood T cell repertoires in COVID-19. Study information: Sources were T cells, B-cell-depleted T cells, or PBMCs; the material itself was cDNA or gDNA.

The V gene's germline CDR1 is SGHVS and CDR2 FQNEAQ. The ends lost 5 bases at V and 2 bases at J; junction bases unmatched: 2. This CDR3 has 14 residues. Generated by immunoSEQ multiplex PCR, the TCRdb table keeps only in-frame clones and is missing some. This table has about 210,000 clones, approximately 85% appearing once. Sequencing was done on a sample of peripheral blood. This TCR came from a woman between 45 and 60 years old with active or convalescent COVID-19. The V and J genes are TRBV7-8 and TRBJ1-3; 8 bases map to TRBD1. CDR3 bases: TGTGCCAGCAGCCAGACAGGGGCTGGAAACACCATATATTTT. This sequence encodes CASSQTGAGNTIYF.